This passage covers 3 T cell receptor beta chains from one sample sequenced in a study of tumor and adjacent non-tumor tissue in lung cancer. No cell sorting was done before RNA was extracted from the tissue. The normal lung tissue was taken more than 3 cm from the tumor edge. The library came from three nested PCR rounds adapted from ARM-PCR protocols. MiXCR, run by TCRdb on the multiplex PCR reads, gives a single entry per CDR3 protein. The sample has 35,000 to 55,000 distinct CDR3 sequences, over 55% seen once; the top ten hold around 45%. Sequenced: distant non-tumor lung tissue. Receptors were obtained from a man between 50 and 59 years old with non-small cell lung cancer.

Notes on this clonotype: Germline and junction disagree at one end, which may indicate a read error. The chain carries TRBV6-6 and TRBJ1-2; D gene unclear. The CDR3 is made up of 15 amino acids. Germline CDR1 and CDR2: MNHNY and SVGAGI (reference sequence). CDR3 in amino acids: CASSQLVEDNYAYIF. The CDR3 nucleotides read TGTGCCAGCAGTCAACTCGTGGAGGATAACTATGCCTACATCTTC.

The chain carries TRBV30 and TRBJ2-7, with D maybe TRBD2 (6 bases). Germline V gene sequence: CDR1 GTSNPN, CDR2 SVGIG (reference sequence). This CDR3 has 14 residues. V was pared by 0 bases and J by 7 bases, with 16 bases between. The chain's CDR3 is CAWSVRLTGDEQYF. The CDR3 region has the DNA TGTGCCTGGAGTGTACGTCTAACGGGAGATGAGCAGTACTTC. Complete variable domain (other parts from reference TRBV30 and TRBJ2-7): SQTIHQWPATLVQPVGSPLSLECTVEGTSNPNLYWYRQAAGRGLQLLFYSVGIGQISSEVPQNLSASRPQDRQFILSSKKLLLSDSGFYLCAWSVRLTGDEQYFGPGTRLTVT.

On this clonotype itself: This may be a read error, as it is one base from a much larger clone. The CDR3 DNA reads as TGTGCCAGCGCCAAGGGTCTAGCGGGAGTCGCCTACAATGAGCGGTTCTTC. Protein: CASAKGLAGVAYNERFF. The chain is built from TRBV7-9 and TRBJ2-1; 10 bases map to TRBD2. The CDR3 spans 17 residues. From germline, CDR1 is SEHNR and CDR2 FQNEAQ (reference sequence).